The clone carrying this T cell receptor beta chain was observed at least ten times. Within the sample, other DNA sequences also encode this same CDR3. This entry belongs to a study of shared clonotypes between healthy human individuals. Generated by immunoSEQ multiplex PCR, the TCRdb table keeps only in-frame clones and is missing some. Seen here are under 600,000 clones, approximately 79% observed once, and the top ten hold about an eighth. The CDR3 extends over 14 amino acids. V shed 3 bases and J 4 bases; nucleotides not matched to a gene: 2. CDR1 and CDR2 from the germline V gene are SGHRS and YFSETQ.

The sample taken for sequencing was PBMCs. The TCR sequence derives from a woman aged 40 to 55 in good health. Some clones in this sample may be carry-over from other donors' samples. The rearrangement joins TRBV5-1 to TRBJ1-1; TRBD1 matches at 11 bases. CDR3 nucleotides: TGCGCCAGCAGCTCAGGGACAGGGGGCACTGAAGCTTTCTTT. Protein sequence: CASSSGTGGTEAFF.